The 12 T cell receptor beta chains presented below share a single source sample, sequenced in a study of T cells in Graves' hyperthyroidism and ophthalmopathy. It was RNA transcripts that yielded the amplified TCR beta CDR3 regions. HTBI primers drove first-round RT-PCR of the TCR CDR3. TCRdb independently ran MiXCR on the multiplex PCR reads; one entry per CDR3 protein. This table has some 400,000 distinct CDR3 sequences, approximately 15% appearing once. Sequenced: blood. Every receptor here comes from a young man with Graves' hyperthyroidism that later progressed to Graves' ophthalmopathy.

The rearrangement links TRBV20-1 to TRBJ2-7; no definite D call. The CDR3 contains 11 residues. Germline values: CDR1 DFQATT, CDR2 SNEGSKA (reference sequence). V lost 6 bases and J 9 bases, leaving 15 bases between the germline ends. CDR3 amino acids: CSADGPEGQYF. The DNA for the CDR3 is TGCAGTGCAGACGGGCCCGAAGGGCAGTACTTC.

This clonotype was observed at least ten times. This sequence joins TRBV9 and TRBJ1-2; D might be TRBD1 (6 bases). CDR3 length: 15 residues. The germline V and J ends were trimmed by 0 bases and 2 bases, with 11 bases remaining between them. The V gene's germline CDR1 is SGDLS and CDR2 YYNGEE. CDR3 sequence: CASSVGKGGNYGYTF. As DNA, the CDR3 is TGTGCCAGCAGCGTAGGGAAGGGGGGGAACTATGGCTACACCTTC.

This clonotype was recorded at least ten times. This chain joins TRBV12-5 and TRBJ2-1; D gene unclear. Germline CDR1 LGHNT, CDR2 FRNRAP. This CDR3 region has 10 residues. Between the trimmed V and J ends, which lost 4 bases and 8 bases, there was a span of 3 bases. The CDR3 region is CASGSYEQFF. CDR3 DNA: TGTGCTAGTGGTTCCTATGAGCAGTTCTTC.

There are a few counts of this clonotype. The chain combines TRBV6-1 with TRBJ2-1; 10 positions match TRBD2. J was trimmed by 3 bases and V by 6 bases; bases with no gene match: 5. This CDR3 comprises 15 residues. Germline V gene data show CDR1 as MNHNS and CDR2 as SASEGT. This CDR3 reads CASSEKRGGYNEQFF. CDR3 DNA sequence: TGTGCCAGCAGCGAAAAGCGGGGGGGCTACAATGAGCAGTTCTTC.

This clonotype showed up just a few times. The V gene is TRBV9, the J gene TRBJ2-5; possible D gene TRBD2, 5 bases. V lost 0 bases to trimming and J lost 3 bases, with 9 bases between them. Germline values: CDR1 SGDLS, CDR2 YYNGEE. The CDR3 loop spans 14 amino acids. The CDR3 loop reads CASSVGLAKETQYF. DNA of the CDR3: TGTGCCAGCAGCGTAGGGCTAGCTAAAGAGACCCAGTACTTC.

This chain joins TRBV28 and TRBJ1-6; a possible D gene is TRBD1 (5 bases). The V and J ends lost 0 bases and 8 bases respectively, with 11 bases between them. This CDR3 region has 15 residues. Germline assignment: CDR1 MDHEN and CDR2 SYDVKM. CDR3 nucleotides: TGTGCCAGCAGTTTATGGGGGCGGCGTCATTCACCCCTCCACTTT. Amino acids: CASSLWGRRHSPLHF.

This clonotype was seen ten or more times. V usage is TRBV5-1 and J usage is TRBJ2-7, with 9 bases fitting TRBD1. Per the germline V gene, CDR1 is SGHRS and CDR2 is YFSETQ. CDR3 length: 14 amino acids. V shed 0 bases and J 2 bases; nucleotides not matched to a gene: 0. CDR3 protein: CASSLGDRAYEQYF. CDR3 nucleotides: TGCGCCAGCAGCTTGGGGGACAGGGCCTACGAGCAGTACTTC.

The rearrangement links TRBV29-1 to TRBJ2-7, with 8 bases matching TRBD1. Germline loops: CDR1 SQVTM, CDR2 ANQGSEA. CDR3 length: 12 amino acids. V was pared by 7 bases and J by 2 bases, with 4 bases of the junction left unmatched. The CDR3 DNA follows: TGCAGCGCCGACAGGGGACCCTACGAGCAGTACTTC. Its translation: CSADRGPYEQYF.

There are many counts of this clonotype. The rearrangement joins TRBV2 to TRBJ2-7; no firm D call. With 3 bases removed from V and 0 bases from J, the gap between germline ends came to 6 bases. CDR1 SNHLY and CDR2 FYNNEI come from the germline V gene. The length of the CDR3 is 13 residues. CDR3 protein: CASSDLYSYEQYF. The CDR3 DNA sequence: TGTGCCAGCAGTGACTTGTACTCCTACGAGCAGTACTTC.

This clonotype occurred many times. The rearrangement joins TRBV7-8 to TRBJ1-5; D might be TRBD1 (5 bases). The CDR3 runs to 18 residues. The V end was cut by 4 bases, the J end by 0 bases, with 19 bases between. Germline V lookup: CDR1 SGHVS, CDR2 FQNEAQ. The CDR3 DNA follows: TGTGCCAGCAGCTCTGTTCGGGGGACGCCGTATAGCAATCAGCCCCAGCATTTT. This gives the protein CASSSVRGTPYSNQPQHF. The full variable domain, in which reference TRBV7-8 and TRBJ1-5 provide the parts outside the CDR3, is GAGVSQSPRYKVAKRGQDVALRCDPISGHVSLFWYQQALGQGPEFLTYFQNEAQLDKSGLPSDRFFAERPEGSVSTLKIQRTQQEDSAVYLCASSSVRGTPYSNQPQHFGDGTRLSIL.

The sample holds many counts of this clonotype. The chain combines TRBV6-1 with TRBJ1-4; TRBD1 matches at 9 bases. There are 14 residues in the CDR3. Germline CDR1 and CDR2: MNHNS and SASEGT. V lost 8 bases and J lost 4; bases outside the gene matches: 5. The CDR3 sequence: CASGDREVNEKLFF. In DNA, the CDR3 is TGTGCCAGCGGGGACAGGGAGGTTAATGAAAAACTGTTTTTT.

This sequence joins TRBV29-1 and TRBJ1-1, with no clear D. Germline CDR1 SQVTM, CDR2 ANQGSEA. This CDR3 spans 12 amino acids. V lost 4 bases to trimming and J lost 5 bases, with 11 bases between them. The CDR3 coding sequence is TGCAGCGTTGGCTTCCAAGAGACTGAAGCTTTCTTT. Protein product: CSVGFQETEAFF.